This passage covers 16 T cell receptor beta chains from one sample sequenced in a study of T cell responses to AZD1222 COVID-19 vaccine. The method was immunoSEQ multiplex PCR; TCRdb's version includes in-frame clones alone and lacks a portion of them. The data hold roughly 130,000 clones, with 80% to 90% observed a single time. The input for sequencing was peripheral blood, taken on day 0 of AZD1222 vaccination. All receptors come from an adult in good health.

V and J are TRBV5-1 and TRBJ2-2; D is unclear. V dropped 5 bases and J dropped 0 bases, with 11 bases sitting between them. This CDR3 is 15 amino acids long. Germline lookup yields CDR1 SGHRS and CDR2 YFSETQ. The CDR3 DNA reads TGCGCCAGCAGAGGTGGGATTACGAACACCGGGGAGCTGTTTTTT. Its translation: CASRGGITNTGELFF.

The rearrangement links TRBV9 to TRBJ2-5; D gene unclear. Trimming removed 0 bases from V and 3 bases from J, with 6 bases in between. CDR1 SGDLS and CDR2 YYNGEE come from the germline V gene. CDR3 size: 13 residues. This CDR3 reads CASSVAGEETQYF. CDR3 DNA sequence: TGTGCCAGCAGCGTAGCTGGAGAAGAGACCCAGTACTTC.

The chain recombines TRBV19 with TRBJ2-3, with 9 bases lining up with TRBD1. The CDR3 has 14 residues. Germline V gives CDR1 LNHDA, CDR2 SQIVND (reference sequence). Unmatched junction bases numbered 6, after V lost 6 bases and J lost 5 bases. CDR3 DNA: TGTGCCAGTAGGGGGGACAGGGATATAGATACGCAGTATTTT. Its translation: CASRGDRDIDTQYF.

V usage is TRBV25-1 and J usage is TRBJ1-2; D gene ambiguous. Germline CDR1 MGHDK, CDR2 SYGVNS. V lost 5 bases, J lost 3 bases, and 10 bases lay in between. The CDR3 is 13 residues long. This CDR3 is CASSKGGDYGYTF. Written as DNA, the CDR3 is TGTGCCAGCAGTAAAGGAGGCGACTATGGCTACACCTTC.

The chain is built from TRBV6-5 and TRBJ1-2, with D uncertain. The ends were cut back, 10 bases at V and 8 bases at J, with 26 bases in the middle. This CDR3 is 15 amino acids long. Per the germline V gene, CDR1 is MNHEY and CDR2 is SVGAGI. CDR3 nucleotide sequence: TGTGCCACCAGATCAAGCGAACAGTCCTGGGAAGGCTACACCTTC. It encodes CATRSSEQSWEGYTF.

The rearrangement links TRBV2 to TRBJ2-7, with D uncertain. This CDR3 has 15 amino acids. Germline values: CDR1 SNHLY, CDR2 FYNNEI. V was trimmed by 2 bases and J by 3 bases, leaving 14 bases between them. CDR3 sequence (DNA): TGTGCCAGCAGTGAAAGGCGCTTGGGCGGCTACGAGCAGTACTTC. Translating it yields CASSERRLGGYEQYF. Based on the CDR3 plus reference TRBV2 and TRBJ2-7, the full variable domain is EPEVTQTPSHQVTQMGQEVILRCVPISNHLYFYWYRQILGQKVEFLVSFYNNEISEKSEIFDDQFSVERPDGSNFTLKIRSTKLEDSAMYFCASSERRLGGYEQYFGPGTRLTVT.

The rearrangement links TRBV30 to TRBJ2-7; 9 bases fit TRBD1. The CDR3 has 14 amino acids. The germline V gene encodes CDR1 GTSNPN and CDR2 SVGIG (reference sequence). Losses at the gene ends were 0 bases for V and 5 bases for J; bases not matched to a gene: 5. CDR3 sequence reads: CAWSVTQGADEQYF. The CDR3 region has the DNA TGTGCCTGGAGTGTGACACAGGGGGCCGACGAGCAGTACTTC.

The rearrangement joins TRBV25-1 to TRBJ1-4; maybe TRBD1 (5 bases). CDR1 is MGHDK, CDR2 SYGVNS, per germline. The CDR3 loop spans 15 amino acids. V lost 3 bases and J lost 4, with 12 bases in between. CDR3 protein: CASSDLSGGNEKLFF. Written as DNA, the CDR3 is TGTGCCAGCAGTGATTTGAGCGGGGGTAATGAAAAACTGTTTTTT.

The chain employs TRBV13 and TRBJ2-2; no firm D call. Germline V gene sequence: CDR1 PRHDT, CDR2 FYEKMQ (reference sequence). CDR3 length equals 14 residues. Trimming pared 8 bases from V and 1 base from J, leaving 11 bases between. The CDR3 spells CASLMGLNTGELFF. Here the CDR3 DNA reads TGTGCCAGCCTAATGGGGTTGAACACCGGGGAGCTGTTTTTT. Drawing the rest from reference TRBV13 and TRBJ2-2, the complete variable domain is AAGVIQSPRHLIKEKRETATLKCYPIPRHDTVYWYQQGPGQDPQFLISFYEKMQSDKGSIPDRFSAQQFSDYHSELNMSSLELGDSALYFCASLMGLNTGELFFGEGSRLTVL.

J is TRBJ2-7 and V is TRBV6-5; tentative D call: TRBD2 (7 bases). The germline V gene has CDR1 MNHEY and CDR2 SVGAGI. Trimming removed 0 bases from V and 5 bases from J, with 14 bases in between. This CDR3 has 15 amino acids. CDR3: CASSYSGGPADEQYF. Here the CDR3 DNA reads TGTGCCAGCAGTTACTCGGGGGGGCCAGCGGACGAGCAGTACTTC.

CDR3 bases: TGTGCCAGCAGCTTGAGCATGGGAAAGGGCGGGTATGGCTACACCTTC. It specifies CASSLSMGKGGYGYTF. The chain carries TRBV7-2 and TRBJ1-2; no firm D call. Germline V CDR1 and CDR2: SGHTA, FQGNSA. The CDR3 totals 16 residues. The V end was cut by 3 bases, the J end by 5 bases, with 19 bases between.

The J gene is TRBJ1-6, the V gene TRBV6-2 or TRBV6-3; D not certain. The germline gives CDR1 MNHEY, CDR2 SVGEGT. The V gene lost 2 bases and the J gene lost 10 bases, with 15 bases spanning the gap. There are 15 residues in the CDR3. The CDR3 sequence is CASSYPGRGRSPLHF. CDR3 bases: TGTGCCAGCAGTTACCCCGGACGAGGAAGGTCACCCCTCCACTTT.

This sequence joins TRBV11-2 and TRBJ1-1, with TRBD1 matching over 10 bases. Losses at the gene ends were 7 bases for V and 7 bases for J; bases not matched to a gene: 3. CDR1 and CDR2 from the germline V gene are SGHAT and FQNNGV. The CDR3 totals 12 residues. The chain's CDR3 is CASKGTGVEAFF. For the CDR3, the DNA is TGTGCCAGCAAGGGGACAGGGGTTGAAGCTTTCTTT.

The CDR3 nucleotides read TGTGCCAGCAGCCTCACAGGGGTAGAGACCCAGTACTTC. Its translation is CASSLTGVETQYF. V usage is TRBV7-9 and J usage is TRBJ2-5; 7 positions match TRBD1. The germline CDR1 and CDR2 sequences are SEHNR and FQNEAQ (reference sequence). J gave up 4 bases and V 5 bases, and 4 bases lay outside the gene matches. The CDR3 loop spans 13 amino acids.

The chain recombines TRBV29-1 with TRBJ2-3, with D tentatively TRBD2 (6 bases). The germline V and J ends were trimmed by 8 bases and 4 bases, with 22 bases remaining between them. The CDR3 extends over 15 amino acids. CDR1 SQVTM and CDR2 ANQGSEA come from the germline V gene. For the CDR3, the DNA is TGCAGCTGTTCCGGGGGAGCAGGCCCGGCAGATACGCAGTATTTT. It is translated as CSCSGGAGPADTQYF.

The chain combines TRBV27 with TRBJ2-7; 7 nucleotides line up with TRBD1. Looked up from germline, CDR1 is MNHEY and CDR2 is SMNVEV (reference sequence). This CDR3 has 16 amino acids. Trimming at V came to 3 bases and at J to 4 bases, leaving 12 bases not matched to a gene. The CDR3 nucleotides read TGTGCCAGCAGTTTGAAGGGGGCATACTTTAGTTACGAGCAGTACTTC. This gives the protein CASSLKGAYFSYEQYF.